This T cell receptor (beta chain) was recovered during a study of control samples from healthy donors and cancer patients. Sequencing was performed with immunoSEQ multiplex PCR; in TCRdb, only in-frame clones are kept and a portion is missing. This sample has about 94,000 clones; 90% occur once, and the top ten carry about 4%. Germline V lookup: CDR1 KGHSH, CDR2 LQKENI. The length of the CDR3 is 13 residues. The V end was cut by 2 bases, the J end by 1 base, with 5 bases between. This chain uses TRBV18 with TRBJ1-1; D not resolved. Sequencing input: blood. The clonotype originates from a woman under 30 in good health. CDR3: CASSPYRNTEAFF. In DNA form, the CDR3 reads TGTGCCAGCTCACCATACAGGAACACTGAAGCTTTCTTT.